The entry that follows covers one TCR beta chain sequence. Its antigen is still unknown. These data come from a study of graft-versus-host responses after intestinal transplantation. Turning to the study itself: All recipients were given anti-thymocyte globulin induction, and tacrolimus and steroids were then administered for around three years.

The V and J ends lost 5 bases and 2 bases respectively, with 16 bases between them. Germline V gene data show CDR1 as SEHNR and CDR2 as FQNEAQ (reference sequence). This CDR3 is 15 amino acids long. The table came from immunoSEQ multiplex PCR; TCRdb's copy has only in-frame clones and leaves some out. The sample records roughly 50,000 clones, around 90% being singletons. Study results and caveats: Peak levels of circulating GvH clones tracked with early post-transplant HvG declines. Researchers found GvH clones in recipient marrow, and some showed up first in ileum or blood.

This receptor was identified in a human patient who received an intestinal transplant, so some T cells may come from the graft donor. The V and J genes are TRBV7-9 and TRBJ2-7; D is possibly TRBD2 (6 bases). This specimen consisted of PBMCs, obtained 650 to 670 days after intestinal transplant. CDR3 region: CASSPGVSAPYEQYF. The CDR3 nucleotides are TGTGCCAGCAGCCCGGGGGTTAGTGCGCCCTACGAGCAGTACTTC.